This is a list of T cell receptor beta chains from one sample in a study of vaccination and CD4 T cells after COVID-19. TCRdb fed the PCR reads into MiXCR, producing one record per CDR3 protein. This table holds about 16,000 distinct CDR3 sequences, around 61% found once. These TCRs are of unknown antigen specificity. The specimen was CD4+ T cells from blood, cultured in vitro. The origin of the receptors is a human donor who had recovered from COVID-19. Each CDR3 is given with its conserved first and last residue. The D gene is left open where the match is weak. Clone size is shown for a subset of rows, as once, few, many or a class of expanded clone.

j_call,d_call,v_call,clone_size,cdr3_aa,cdr3_nt
TRBJ2-7,-,TRBV5-1,-,CASSLGVSPMEQYF,TGCGCCAGCAGCTTGGGGGTTAGTCCGATGGAGCAGTACTTC
TRBJ2-2,TRBD1,TRBV27,once,CASIGTGDTGELFF,TGTGCCAGCATCGGGACAGGGGACACCGGGGAGCTGTTTTTT
TRBJ1-1,-,TRBV15,few,CATSEGPNMDPNTEAFF,TGTGCCACCAGCGAGGGGCCCAACATGGACCCGAACACTGAAGCTTTCTTT
TRBJ2-1,TRBD2,TRBV20-1,-,CSAWRLAGLVLGEQFF,TGCAGTGCCTGGAGACTAGCGGGACTGGTTCTGGGTGAGCAGTTCTTC
TRBJ1-2,-,TRBV19,-,CASSTPPGRGYTF,TGTGCCAGTAGTACCCCACCAGGGCGAGGCTACACCTTC
TRBJ1-5,TRBD1,TRBV12-3/TRBV12-4,-,CASSLAPYRGGQPQHF,TGTGCCAGCAGTTTAGCGCCTTACAGGGGGGGACAGCCCCAGCATTTT
TRBJ2-4,TRBD2,TRBV19,-,CASSSLAGARNIQYF,TGTGCCAGTAGTTCCCTAGCGGGAGCTAGAAACATTCAGTACTTC
TRBJ2-1,-,TRBV11-2,-,CASSSFRSYNEQFF,TGTGCCAGCAGCTCCTTCCGGAGCTACAATGAGCAGTTCTTC
TRBJ2-3,-,TRBV5-1,-,CASSLEDTQYF,TGCGCCAGCAGCTTGGAAGATACGCAGTATTTT
TRBJ2-3,-,TRBV7-2,-,CASSSPTGITDTQYF,TGTGCCAGCAGCTCGCCGACAGGTATCACAGATACGCAGTATTTT
TRBJ1-6,TRBD1,TRBV11-3,-,CASSLVGTANTALHF,TGTGCCAGCAGCTTAGTTGGGACAGCGAATACGGCCCTCCACTTT
TRBJ1-5,-,TRBV12-3/TRBV12-4,-,CASSFQSNQPQHF,TGTGCCAGCAGTTTCCAAAGCAATCAGCCCCAGCATTTT
TRBJ1-3,-,TRBV6-1,-,CASSNGANTIYF,TGTGCCAGCAGTAACGGGGCAAACACCATATATTTT
TRBJ1-5,-,TRBV15,-,CATSTAGFNQPQHF,TGTGCCACCAGCACCGCGGGGTTCAATCAGCCCCAGCATTTT
TRBJ1-6,TRBD1,TRBV30,few,CAWSVRGQGDSPLHF,TGTGCCTGGAGTGTACGGGGTCAGGGGGATTCACCCCTCCACTTT
TRBJ2-5,-,TRBV5-4,-,CASSLPGASGETQYF,TGTGCCAGCAGCTTGCCGGGGGCGAGTGGAGAGACCCAGTACTTC
TRBJ2-5,-,TRBV2,few,CGSREREETQYF,TGTGGATCCCGTGAGAGGGAAGAGACCCAGTACTTC
TRBJ2-1,TRBD2,TRBV15,few,CATALGSSGTRNNEQFF,TGTGCCACCGCCCTGGGCAGTAGCGGGACCCGCAACAATGAGCAGTTCTTC
TRBJ1-2,-,TRBV6-5,-,CASSSTDGKSYGYTF,TGTGCCAGCAGTTCTACGGACGGAAAATCCTATGGCTACACCTTC
TRBJ1-3,-,TRBV6-1,-,CASRRPLGRSSGNTIYF,TGTGCCAGCAGGCGCCCGCTCGGTCGGAGCTCTGGAAACACCATATATTTT
TRBJ1-1,TRBD1,TRBV7-8,-,CASSLARTGGAAFF,TGTGCCAGCAGCTTAGCTCGGACAGGGGGGGCAGCTTTCTTT
TRBJ2-6,-,TRBV29-1,-,CSVEAGANVLTF,TGCAGCGTTGAGGCTGGGGCCAACGTCCTGACTTTC
TRBJ1-1,-,TRBV11-3,-,CASSLDQGTEAFF,TGTGCCAGCAGCTTAGATCAGGGCACTGAAGCTTTCTTT
TRBJ2-1,-,TRBV21-1,-,CASSPRWSSYNEQFF,TGTGCCAGCAGCCCGAGGTGGAGCTCCTACAATGAGCAGTTCTTC
TRBJ2-2,-,TRBV27,-,CASSFGARVTGELFF,TGTGCCAGCAGTTTTGGGGCCAGGGTCACCGGGGAGCTGTTTTTT
TRBJ2-2,-,TRBV10-3,-,CAISSEGDTGELFF,TGTGCCATCAGTTCGGAGGGGGACACCGGGGAGCTGTTTTTT
TRBJ2-7,-,TRBV6-1,-,CASSPSSYEQYF,TGTGCCAGCAGTCCTAGCTCCTACGAGCAGTACTTC
TRBJ2-3,TRBD2,TRBV24-1,once,CATSHPMGLAGGKSSTDTQYF,TGTGCCACCAGCCATCCGATGGGGTTAGCGGGGGGAAAATCTAGCACAGATACGCAGTATTTT
TRBJ1-1,-,TRBV28,-,CASSLWNTEAFF,TGTGCCAGCAGTCTCTGGAACACTGAAGCTTTCTTT
TRBJ2-2,-,TRBV10-1,-,CASTQRVSTGELFF,TGCGCCAGCACCCAGCGGGTTAGCACCGGGGAGCTGTTTTTT
TRBJ2-5,-,TRBV7-2,-,CASSSLAQETQYF,TGTGCCAGCAGCTCTCTTGCTCAAGAGACCCAGTACTTC
TRBJ1-4,-,TRBV7-8,-,CASSLGRMSGEKLFF,TGTGCCAGCAGCTTAGGTCGGATGTCAGGTGAAAAACTGTTTTTT
TRBJ2-5,TRBD1,TRBV2,-,CAGRTGNGETQYF,TGTGCCGGCCGGACAGGGAACGGAGAGACCCAGTACTTC
TRBJ2-2,TRBD1,TRBV7-9,few,CASSLSPRGRRDTGELFF,TGTGCCAGCAGCTTAAGCCCCAGGGGGCGAAGGGACACCGGGGAGCTGTTTTTT
TRBJ1-6,-,TRBV2,-,CASSELVTNSPLHF,TGTGCCAGCAGTGAACTGGTTACTAATTCACCCCTCCACTTT
TRBJ2-7,TRBD1,TRBV27,few,CASKPRPGQGTYEQYF,TGTGCCAGCAAGCCCCGTCCGGGACAGGGAACCTACGAGCAGTACTTC
TRBJ1-5,TRBD1,TRBV28,-,CASSLLGQGVGQPQHF,TGTGCCAGCAGTTTACTTGGACAGGGGGTCGGACAGCCCCAGCATTTT
TRBJ1-5,-,TRBV7-9,-,CASSNQDSQPQHF,TGTGCCAGCAGCAACCAGGACAGTCAGCCCCAGCATTTT
TRBJ2-5,-,TRBV7-6,-,CASSFESGSQETQYF,TGTGCCAGCAGCTTTGAGAGCGGTTCCCAAGAGACCCAGTACTTC
TRBJ1-2,-,TRBV12-3/TRBV12-4,-,CASIQAGANYGYTF,TGTGCCAGCATCCAGGCCGGGGCTAACTATGGCTACACCTTC
TRBJ2-1,TRBD2,TRBV27,-,CAVRASGDLRQFF,TGTGCCGTCAGGGCTAGCGGGGACCTTAGGCAGTTCTTC
TRBJ1-2,-,TRBV7-3,-,CASSFPISYTF,TGTGCCAGCAGCTTTCCCATTAGCTACACCTTC
TRBJ2-4,TRBD2,TRBV20-1,few,CSAVYGTSGIHF,TGCAGTGCTGTTTACGGGACTAGCGGTATACACTTC
TRBJ2-5,TRBD2,TRBV6-2/TRBV6-3,-,CASRAGLAELAYQETQYF,TGTGCCAGCAGGGCAGGACTAGCGGAGCTTGCGTACCAAGAGACCCAGTACTTC
TRBJ2-3,TRBD1,TRBV29-1,-,CSVDSGGATDTQYF,TGCAGCGTTGATTCAGGGGGCGCAACAGATACGCAGTATTTT